The present entry profiles one T cell receptor (beta chain) with its context. The antigen is undetermined. This record belongs to a study of beta chain features in type 1 diabetes. Expressed TCRB transcripts got sequenced, as all isolated RNA was reverse transcribed. The repertoire was sequenced with immunoSEQ multiplex PCR; TCRdb's copy has only in-frame clones and lacks some. This sample has about 160,000 clones; around 63% occur once, and the top ten carry 0.08% to 0.1%. The CDR3 totals 12 residues. V dropped 6 bases and J dropped 5 bases, with 7 bases sitting between them. CDR1 is SNHLY, CDR2 FYNNEI, per germline. Regarding the study as a whole: A moderate, significant TCRB CDR3 shortening appeared in type 1 diabetes across four CD4+ subsets.

This chain joins TRBV2 and TRBJ2-2; D gene ambiguous. This sequence originates from a man younger than 40 with type 1 diabetes. The specimen was naive CD4+ T cells from blood. CDR3 amino acids: CASREFTGELFF. In DNA form, the CDR3 reads TGTGCCAGCAGGGAATTTACCGGGGAGCTGTTTTTT.